Given below is one T cell receptor (beta chain) in context. Its antigen remains unidentified. These data come from a study of T cells in localized non-small cell lung cancer. Using immunoSEQ multiplex PCR, the repertoire was profiled, and TCRdb retains in-frame clones only, with some absent. The sample carries around 33,000 clones, about 90% recorded once. Broader study findings: Longer overall survival was associated with a higher density of T cells in the blood. Heterogeneity stays possible, as sequencing covered only one tumor region. Adjacent lung had a median around 60 of the 100 largest tumor clones.

V trimming: 2 bases; J trimming: 5 bases; junction bases outside the gene matches: 5. Germline V gives CDR1 SGHRS, CDR2 YFSETQ. This CDR3 comprises 14 residues. The sample consisted of peripheral blood, taken before any cancer treatment. The sequence was obtained from a female donor older than 55 with stage I lung adenocarcinoma. J is TRBJ1-2 and V is TRBV5-1; 8 nucleotides match TRBD1. The CDR3 loop reads CASSFDRGEYGYTF. The CDR3 DNA reads TGCGCCAGCAGCTTCGACAGGGGCGAGTATGGCTACACCTTC.